These T cell receptor beta chains were read from a single sample in a study of prognosis after radiotherapy for stage I lung cancer. TCRdb passed the multiplex PCR reads through MiXCR, listing each CDR3 protein once. The table records roughly 20,000 distinct CDR3 sequences, 43% of them present only once. Sample: PBMCs, taken before or after stereotactic body radiation therapy (not recorded which). The receptor source for this set is a donor at least 50 years old with non-small cell lung cancer. Both conserved end residues are part of each CDR3. The D gene is left open where the match is weak. Rows give clone size only sometimes, using once, few, many, or a class for an expanded clone.

clone_size j_call d_call v_call cdr3_aa cdr3_nt
once TRBJ2-7 TRBD1 TRBV6-1 CASSRNPGTGDYEQYF TGTGCCAGCAGCCGAAACCCCGGGACAGGGGACTACGAGCAGTACTTC
NA TRBJ2-3 TRBD2 TRBV7-2 CASSLALAGITDTQYF TGTGCCAGCAGCTTAGCGTTAGCGGGGATCACAGATACGCAGTATTTT
many TRBJ1-1 TRBD1 TRBV6-1 CASSLGGGSTEAFF TGTGCCAGCAGCCTAGGGGGCGGTTCTACTGAAGCTTTCTTT
many TRBJ2-7 NA TRBV19 CASSTPGSGEEQYF TGTGCCAGTAGCACACCGGGCTCAGGGGAAGAGCAGTACTTC
NA TRBJ1-1 NA TRBV20-1 CSARQAAEAFF TGCAGTGCTAGACAGGCCGCTGAAGCTTTCTTT
once TRBJ2-7 NA TRBV9 CASSPSEVYEQYF TGTGCCAGCAGCCCTAGCGAAGTCTACGAGCAGTACTTC
NA TRBJ2-7 NA TRBV6-6 CACSYSRGVSGEQYF TGTGCCTGCAGTTACTCGAGGGGGGTATCTGGCGAGCAGTACTTC
NA TRBJ2-3 TRBD1 TRBV29-1 CSVPGQSTDTQYF TGCAGCGTACCGGGACAGAGCACAGATACGCAGTATTTT
many TRBJ1-5 NA TRBV6-1 CASTSNQPQHF TGTGCCAGCACCTCTAATCAGCCCCAGCATTTT
NA TRBJ1-1 NA TRBV20-1 CSAMLGEGTEAFF TGCAGTGCTATGTTAGGGGAGGGCACTGAAGCTTTCTTT
many TRBJ2-3 TRBD2 TRBV28 CASSFSGRTDTQYF TGTGCCAGCAGCTTTAGCGGGAGGACAGATACGCAGTATTTT
NA TRBJ2-5 NA TRBV29-1 CSVEKIDQETQYF TGCAGCGTTGAAAAAATAGACCAAGAGACCCAGTACTTC
few TRBJ2-4 NA TRBV19 CASSWGESENIQYF TGTGCCAGTAGCTGGGGGGAGTCGGAAAACATTCAGTACTTC
many TRBJ2-1 TRBD1 TRBV27 CASRFAGTGDNEQFF TGTGCCAGCCGGTTCGCCGGGACAGGGGACAATGAGCAGTTCTTC
NA TRBJ2-2 NA TRBV6-4 CASSGSPVTGELFF TGTGCCAGCAGCGGTAGTCCCGTTACCGGGGAGCTGTTTTTT
many TRBJ1-5 TRBD1 TRBV2 CASSAGQGNQPQHF TGTGCCAGCAGTGCGGGACAGGGGAATCAGCCCCAGCATTTT